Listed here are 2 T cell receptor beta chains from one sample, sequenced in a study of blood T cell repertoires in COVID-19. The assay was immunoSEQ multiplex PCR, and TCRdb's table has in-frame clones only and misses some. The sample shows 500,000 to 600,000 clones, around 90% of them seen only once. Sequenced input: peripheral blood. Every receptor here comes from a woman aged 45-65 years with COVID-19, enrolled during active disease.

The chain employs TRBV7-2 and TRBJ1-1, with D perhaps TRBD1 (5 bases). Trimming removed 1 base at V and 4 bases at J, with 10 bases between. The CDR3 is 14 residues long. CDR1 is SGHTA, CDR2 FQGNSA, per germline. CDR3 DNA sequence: TGTGCCAGCAGCTTAGTCGGCGGGGGCACTGAAGCTTTCTTT. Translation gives CASSLVGGGTEAFF.

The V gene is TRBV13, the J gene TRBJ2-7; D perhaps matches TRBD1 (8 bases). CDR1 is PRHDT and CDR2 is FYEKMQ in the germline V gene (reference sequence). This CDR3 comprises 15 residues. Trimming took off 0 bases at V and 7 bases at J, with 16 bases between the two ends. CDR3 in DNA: TGTGCCAGCAGCTTAGGACAGGGGGGGTCTGGGGAGCAGTACTTC. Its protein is CASSLGQGGSGEQYF.